What follows is one T cell receptor beta chain and its context. The antigen is unknown. These data are taken from a study of shared clonotypes between healthy human individuals. Study outcomes and limitations: Of the naive CD4 clonotypes, about 5% were shared across four donors. Clonotype sharing among the donors was expected to vary with sequencing depth. Sorted-subset sequencing was shown by rarefaction to be incomplete despite large depth.

Measured with immunoSEQ multiplex PCR; TCRdb has only the in-frame clones, and not every one. The sample yields just under 350,000 clones, more than 60% seen once. This CDR3 region has 14 residues. Per germline, CDR1 ENHRY and CDR2 SYGVKD. V shed 2 bases and J shed 3 bases, with 10 bases lying between them. The TCR sequence derives from a man between 25 and 39 years old in good health. Input material: memory CD4+ T cells sorted from blood. Indicated subset: CD45RA-negative fraction. This sequence joins TRBV10-3 and TRBJ1-2; perhaps TRBD1 as D (6 bases). The CDR3 here is CAISEKAGDYGYTF. CDR3 nucleotides: TGTGCCATCAGTGAGAAGGCAGGGGACTATGGCTACACCTTC.